The 12 T cell receptor beta chains reported below all come from one sample, sequenced in a study of T cell clones after liver transplantation. Data came from immunoSEQ multiplex PCR; TCRdb stores just in-frame clones and leaves some out. Of about 11,000 clones detected, about 71% appear once; the ten largest clones hold about a quarter. Material: CD4+ T cells from blood, obtained 30 to 33 months after liver transplant. The receptors were gathered from a human patient who received a liver transplant. Some T cells may have come from the graft donor.

The chain carries TRBV18 and TRBJ1-4; D gene ambiguous. The CDR3 runs to 15 residues. Germline V gene sequence: CDR1 KGHSH, CDR2 LQKENI. The V gene lost 0 bases and the J gene lost 4 bases, with 9 bases spanning the gap. The CDR3 reads CASSPPVAGNEKLFF. DNA for the CDR3: TGTGCCAGCTCACCACCGGTGGCGGGTAATGAAAAACTGTTTTTT.

The rearrangement joins TRBV27 to TRBJ2-1; D gene unclear. The germline gives CDR1 MNHEY, CDR2 SMNVEV (reference sequence). This CDR3 comprises 13 residues. Between the trimmed V and J ends, which lost 8 bases and 7 bases, there was a span of 15 bases. CDR3 coding DNA: TGTGCCAGCTCCATCTCTAGTCGAAATGAGCAGTTCTTC. This sequence encodes CASSISSRNEQFF.

This chain links TRBV4-3 with TRBJ2-3, with 7 bases fitting TRBD2. Germline assignment: CDR1 LGHNA and CDR2 YSLEER. The CDR3 is 15 amino acids. The J segment lost 2 bases and the V segment lost 2 bases, leaving 4 bases of the junction unmatched. The CDR3 protein is CASSQTTSLTDTQYF. The CDR3 nucleotides are TGCGCCAGCAGCCAAACGACTAGCCTCACAGATACGCAGTATTTT.

This clone was counted once. The chain links TRBV19 to TRBJ1-1; D is perhaps TRBD1 (5 bases). CDR3 length equals 13 residues. CDR1 LNHDA and CDR2 SQIVND come from the germline V gene (reference sequence). The V end lost 9 bases, the J end lost 1 base, and 12 bases lay between the germline ends. The CDR3 DNA reads TGTGCCAGCCGGGAAGGACAGAACACTGAAGCTTTCTTT. It encodes CASREGQNTEAFF.

J is TRBJ1-2 and V is TRBV19; perhaps TRBD1 as D (6 bases). V lost 1 base to trimming and J lost 7 bases, with 13 bases between them. The germline gives CDR1 LNHDA, CDR2 SQIVND (reference sequence). This CDR3 region has 14 residues. CDR3 residues: CASSIGMGGSGYTF. The CDR3 DNA sequence: TGTGCCAGTAGTATAGGCATGGGGGGCTCTGGCTACACCTTC.

This clone is medium-sized. The rearrangement joins TRBV7-9 to TRBJ1-2; D not resolved. Germline V CDR1 and CDR2: SEHNR, FQNEAQ (reference sequence). The CDR3 consists of 13 residues. V lost 4 bases and J lost 7, with 13 bases in between. CDR3 sequence: CASSYTGGAGYTF. As DNA, the CDR3 is TGTGCCAGCAGCTACACTGGAGGTGCTGGCTACACCTTC.

The chain joins TRBV6-7 to TRBJ2-2, with TRBD1 as a possible D gene (6 bases). TRBV6-7 is sorted into the ORF group, with uncertain function. V gave up 10 bases and J gave up 5 bases, with 14 bases separating them. The CDR3 length is 13 residues. The CDR3 bases are TGTGCCAAACAGGGAAGTCGGACCGGGGAGCTGTTTTTT. It encodes CAKQGSRTGELFF.

The chain recombines TRBV7-2 with TRBJ2-7; D call uncertain. The CDR3 runs 14 residues. Germline lookup yields CDR1 SGHTA and CDR2 FQGNSA. Trimming removed 1 base from V and 4 bases from J, with 11 bases in between. DNA of the CDR3: TGTGCCAGCAGCTTAGTATCCGGACCTTACGAGCAGTACGTC. Its translation: CASSLVSGPYEQYV.

To note about this clone: An end of the junction differs from the germline gene, which may be a read error. The V and J genes are TRBV2 and TRBJ1-2, with 8 nucleotides matching TRBD1. The CDR3 spans 10 residues. CDR1 is SNHLY, CDR2 FYNNEI, per germline. CDR3 DNA sequence: TGTGCCAGCAGGCCGGACAGGGTTGTCTTC. This codes for CASRPDRVVF.

The chain uses TRBV27 and TRBJ1-1; 9 bases line up with TRBD1. V lost 5 bases and J lost 4; bases outside the gene matches: 5. The CDR3 length is 14 residues. Germline lookup yields CDR1 MNHEY and CDR2 SMNVEV (reference sequence). The CDR3 DNA reads as TGTGCCAGCAGTACAACAGGGGGCTTCACTGAAGCTTTCTTT. Amino acid sequence: CASSTTGGFTEAFF.

This clone has only one observation. As DNA, the CDR3 is TGTGCCAGCACCCCCGAGGTAGGATCCTACGAGCAGTACTTC. Amino acid sequence: CASTPEVGSYEQYF. J is TRBJ2-7 and V is TRBV4-2, with D uncertain. The CDR3 loop spans 14 amino acids. Germline loops: CDR1 LGHNA, CDR2 YNFKEQ. The germline V and J ends were trimmed by 7 bases and 1 base, with 14 bases remaining between them.

The chain couples TRBV5-8 to TRBJ2-2; possibly TRBD2 for D (5 bases). The V and J ends lost 2 bases and 1 base respectively, with 9 bases between them. The germline CDR1 and CDR2 sequences are SGHTS and YDEGEE. This CDR3 comprises 15 residues. The CDR3 region has the DNA TGTGCCAGCAGCTTTCGGGCGGGGAACACCGGGGAGCTGTTTTTT. Translation: CASSFRAGNTGELFF.